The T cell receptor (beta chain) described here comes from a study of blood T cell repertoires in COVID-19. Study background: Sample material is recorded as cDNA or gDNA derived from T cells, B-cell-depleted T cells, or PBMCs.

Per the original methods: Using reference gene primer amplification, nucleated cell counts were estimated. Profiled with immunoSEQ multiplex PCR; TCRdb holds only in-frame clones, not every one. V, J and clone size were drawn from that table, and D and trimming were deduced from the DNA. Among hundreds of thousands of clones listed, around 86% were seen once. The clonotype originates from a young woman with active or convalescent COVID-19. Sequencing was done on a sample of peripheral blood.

This CDR3 is CASSPREATNEKLFF. CDR3 nucleotide sequence: TGCGCCAGCAGCCCCCGGGAAGCAACTAATGAAAAACTGTTTTTT. The chain links TRBV5-1 to TRBJ1-4; D is uncertain. CDR3 length: 15 amino acids. Germline V gene lookup returns CDR1 SGHRS and CDR2 YFSETQ. V lost 4 bases and J lost 0, with 10 bases in between.